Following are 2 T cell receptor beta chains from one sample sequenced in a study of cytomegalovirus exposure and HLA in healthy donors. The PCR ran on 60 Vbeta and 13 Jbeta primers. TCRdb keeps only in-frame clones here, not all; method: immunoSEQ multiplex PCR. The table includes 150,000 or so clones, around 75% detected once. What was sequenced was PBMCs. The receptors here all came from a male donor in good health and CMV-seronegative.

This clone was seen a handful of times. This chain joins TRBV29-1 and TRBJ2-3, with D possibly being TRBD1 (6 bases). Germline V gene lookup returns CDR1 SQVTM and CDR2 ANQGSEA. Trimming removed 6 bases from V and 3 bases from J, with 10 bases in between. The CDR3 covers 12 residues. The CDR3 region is CSVEQGTDTQYF. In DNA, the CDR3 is TGCAGCGTAGAACAGGGTACAGATACGCAGTATTTT.

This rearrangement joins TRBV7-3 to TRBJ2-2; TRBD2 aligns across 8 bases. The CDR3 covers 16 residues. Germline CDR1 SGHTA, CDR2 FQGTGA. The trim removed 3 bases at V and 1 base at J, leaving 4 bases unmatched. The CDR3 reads CASSFRTSGNTGELFF. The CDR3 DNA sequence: TGTGCCAGCAGCTTTAGAACTAGCGGGAACACCGGGGAGCTGTTTTTT.